The table lists the clone carrying this T cell receptor beta chain with many counts. Germline V gene lookup returns CDR1 DFQATT and CDR2 SNEGSKA (reference sequence). The germline V and J ends were trimmed by 3 bases and 9 bases, with 9 bases remaining between them. This CDR3 has 11 amino acids. The data derive from a study of neurological immune-mediated disorders. TCRdb fed the 5' RACE reads into MiXCR, producing one record per CDR3 protein. The table lists some 38,000 distinct CDR3 sequences, 3.5% to 4% of them singletons, with less than 2.5% in the top ten. The sample taken for sequencing was PBMCs. The TCR was taken from a man between 25 and 39 years old with multiple sclerosis. The V and J genes are TRBV20-1 and TRBJ2-1, with D perhaps matching TRBD1 or TRBD2 (5 bases each). CDR3 bases: TGCAGTGCTAGGGGGGTGGTTGAGCAGTTCTTC. This encodes CSARGVVEQFF.